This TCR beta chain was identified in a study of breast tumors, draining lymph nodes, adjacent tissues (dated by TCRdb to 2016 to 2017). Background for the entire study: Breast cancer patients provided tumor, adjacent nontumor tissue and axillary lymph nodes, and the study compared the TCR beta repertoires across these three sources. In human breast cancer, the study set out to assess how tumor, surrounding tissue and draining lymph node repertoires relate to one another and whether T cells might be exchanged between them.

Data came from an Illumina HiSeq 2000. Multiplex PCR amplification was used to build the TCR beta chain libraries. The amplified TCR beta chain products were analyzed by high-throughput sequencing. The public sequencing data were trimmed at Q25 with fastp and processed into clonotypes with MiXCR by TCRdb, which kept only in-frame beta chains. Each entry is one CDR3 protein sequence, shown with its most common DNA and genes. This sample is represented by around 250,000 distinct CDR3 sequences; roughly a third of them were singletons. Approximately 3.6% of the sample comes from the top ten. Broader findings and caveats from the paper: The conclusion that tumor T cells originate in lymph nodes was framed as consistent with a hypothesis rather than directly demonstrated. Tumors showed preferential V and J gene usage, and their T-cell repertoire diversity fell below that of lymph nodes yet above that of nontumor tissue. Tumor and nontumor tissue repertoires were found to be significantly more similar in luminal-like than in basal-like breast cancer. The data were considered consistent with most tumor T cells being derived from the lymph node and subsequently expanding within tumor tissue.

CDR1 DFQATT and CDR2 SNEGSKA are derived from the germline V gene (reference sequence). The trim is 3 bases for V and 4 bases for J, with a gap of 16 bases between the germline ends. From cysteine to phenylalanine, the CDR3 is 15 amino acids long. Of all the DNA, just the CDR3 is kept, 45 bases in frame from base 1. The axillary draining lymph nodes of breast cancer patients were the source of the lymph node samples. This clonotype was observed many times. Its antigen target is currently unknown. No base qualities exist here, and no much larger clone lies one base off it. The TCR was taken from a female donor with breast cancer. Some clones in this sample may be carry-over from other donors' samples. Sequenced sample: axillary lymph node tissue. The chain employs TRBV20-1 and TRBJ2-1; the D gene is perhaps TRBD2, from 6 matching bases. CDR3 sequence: CSARGKGSGYNEQFF. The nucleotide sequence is TGCAGTGCTAGGGGGAAGGGTAGCGGTTACAATGAGCAGTTCTTC.